This T cell receptor (beta chain) emerged from a study of blood T cell repertoires in COVID-19. For the study at large: The analysed material was cDNA or gDNA that came from T cells, B-cell-depleted T cells, or PBMCs.

In this sample, this clone turned up once. Participants, roughly 18 to 89 years old, spanned fewer than 25 US areas. Membership in each cohort depended on participant-reported clinical history. In the authors' methods: Estimation of nucleated cell counts relied on the amplification of reference gene primers. Produced via immunoSEQ multiplex PCR; TCRdb's table is partial and in-frame only. The V and J calls and clone size were taken over from that table, and D and trimming were inferred from the DNA. Of under 200,000 clones listed, around 89% are singletons. The V segment lost 4 bases and the J segment 7 bases; nucleotides outside the gene matches: 5. The V gene's germline CDR1 is SGHKS and CDR2 YYEKEE (reference sequence). The length of the CDR3 is 15 residues.

The specimen was PBMCs or T cells enriched from blood (not recorded which). The chain uses TRBV5-5 and TRBJ2-1; TRBD2 matches at 13 bases. The clonotype was recovered from a young woman who had recovered from COVID-19. The CDR3 bases are TGTGCCAGCAGCACCGGGACTAGCGGGGTTAATGAGCAGTTCTTC. This translates into CASSTGTSGVNEQFF. The full variable domain, rest sourced from reference TRBV5-5 and TRBJ2-1, is DAGVTQSPTHLIKTRGQQVTLRCSPISGHKSVSWYQQVLGQGPQFIFQYYEKEERGRGNFPDRFSARQFPNYSSELNVNALLLGDSALYLCASSTGTSGVNEQFFGPGTRLTVL.